A selection of T cell receptor beta chains follows, all from one sample in a study of T cell changes during pregnancy in multiple sclerosis. Assay used: immunoSEQ multiplex PCR; TCRdb lists only in-frame clones, some missing. The sample includes tens of thousands of clones, roughly 93% of them seen just once. The input for sequencing was CD8+ T cells from peripheral blood mononuclear cells, taken in the second trimester of pregnancy. These TCRs come from a female donor with multiple sclerosis, enrolled in a pregnancy study. Both conserved end residues are part of each CDR3. Fields, in order: J gene, clone size, D gene, V gene, CDR3 protein, CDR3 DNA. The D gene is left open where the match is weak. Some rows mark clone size as missing; the rest say once, few, many or name a class of expanded clone.

j_call: TRBJ2-1; clone_size: -; d_call: TRBD2; v_call: TRBV10-1; cdr3_aa: CATTGTTTYNEQFF; cdr3_nt: TGCGCCACGACCGGGACTACCACCTACAATGAGCAGTTCTTC
j_call: TRBJ2-7; clone_size: once; d_call: TRBD1; v_call: TRBV7-8; cdr3_aa: CASSQGPDRVHEQYF; cdr3_nt: TGTGCCAGCAGCCAGGGGCCCGACAGGGTCCACGAGCAGTACTTC
j_call: TRBJ1-5; clone_size: -; d_call: TRBD1; v_call: TRBV6-6; cdr3_aa: CASIQGGQGSNQPQHF; cdr3_nt: TGTGCCAGCATTCAAGGGGGACAGGGGAGCAATCAGCCCCAGCATTTT
j_call: TRBJ1-4; clone_size: -; d_call: -; v_call: TRBV10-3; cdr3_aa: CAISESRNEKLFF; cdr3_nt: TGTGCCATCAGTGAGTCTCGTAATGAAAAACTGTTTTTT
j_call: TRBJ2-1; clone_size: -; d_call: TRBD2; v_call: TRBV27; cdr3_aa: CASSPGRDEQFF; cdr3_nt: TGTGCCAGCAGTCCCGGGAGGGATGAGCAGTTCTTC
j_call: TRBJ1-1; clone_size: -; d_call: TRBD1; v_call: TRBV5-5; cdr3_aa: CASSFRQGRTEAFF; cdr3_nt: TGTGCCAGCAGCTTTCGACAGGGACGAACTGAAGCTTTCTTT
j_call: TRBJ2-2; clone_size: -; d_call: TRBD2; v_call: TRBV9; cdr3_aa: CASSAEHTSGRAGELFF; cdr3_nt: TGTGCCAGCAGCGCCGAACATACTAGCGGGAGGGCCGGGGAGCTGTTTTTT
j_call: TRBJ2-4; clone_size: -; d_call: -; v_call: TRBV7-9; cdr3_aa: CASSLNQGEAKNIQYF; cdr3_nt: TGTGCCAGCAGCTTAAATCAGGGTGAGGCCAAAAACATTCAGTACTTC
j_call: TRBJ2-7; clone_size: -; d_call: -; v_call: TRBV5-6; cdr3_aa: CASSAGVEQYF; cdr3_nt: TGTGCCAGCAGCGCAGGGGTCGAGCAGTACTTC
j_call: TRBJ1-5; clone_size: -; d_call: TRBD1; v_call: TRBV19; cdr3_aa: CASSMAGGNQPQHF; cdr3_nt: TGTGCCAGTAGTATGGCAGGGGGAAATCAGCCCCAGCATTTT
j_call: TRBJ2-7; clone_size: -; d_call: -; v_call: TRBV4-1; cdr3_aa: CASSQDAGRYEQYF; cdr3_nt: TGCGCCAGCAGCCAAGACGCAGGGCGCTACGAGCAGTACTTC
j_call: TRBJ1-2; clone_size: -; d_call: -; v_call: TRBV15; cdr3_aa: CATSRGKSPSNYGYTF; cdr3_nt: TGTGCCACCAGCAGAGGAAAGAGTCCCTCAAACTATGGCTACACCTTC
j_call: TRBJ2-2; clone_size: -; d_call: -; v_call: TRBV28; cdr3_aa: CASSLLGRNTGELFF; cdr3_nt: TGTGCCAGCAGTTTATTGGGGAGAAACACCGGGGAGCTGTTTTTT
j_call: TRBJ2-1; clone_size: -; d_call: -; v_call: TRBV27; cdr3_aa: CASNSGGRVNEQFF; cdr3_nt: TGTGCCAGCAATTCTGGGGGCCGGGTCAATGAGCAGTTCTTC
j_call: TRBJ2-1; clone_size: -; d_call: TRBD1; v_call: TRBV27; cdr3_aa: CASSGPGQGWNEQFF; cdr3_nt: TGTGCCAGCAGTGGTCCGGGACAGGGTTGGAATGAGCAGTTCTTC
j_call: TRBJ2-5; clone_size: -; d_call: TRBD2; v_call: TRBV7-9; cdr3_aa: CASRGLAGLGETQYF; cdr3_nt: TGTGCCAGCAGGGGACTAGCGGGGTTGGGGGAGACCCAGTACTTC
j_call: TRBJ2-5; clone_size: -; d_call: TRBD1; v_call: TRBV10-2; cdr3_aa: CASSDEQGAGETQYF; cdr3_nt: TGCGCCAGCAGTGACGAACAGGGGGCAGGAGAGACCCAGTACTTC
j_call: TRBJ2-1; clone_size: -; d_call: -; v_call: TRBV6-5; cdr3_aa: CASTLVQGNEQFF; cdr3_nt: TGTGCCAGCACCCTAGTACAGGGAAATGAGCAGTTCTTC
j_call: TRBJ2-7; clone_size: -; d_call: TRBD2; v_call: TRBV6-1; cdr3_aa: CASSGGYSSYEQYF; cdr3_nt: TGTGCCAGCAGCGGGGGGTACAGCTCCTACGAGCAGTACTTC
j_call: TRBJ1-2; clone_size: -; d_call: -; v_call: TRBV2; cdr3_aa: CASSEIDREGYGYTF; cdr3_nt: TGTGCCAGCAGTGAGATCGACCGTGAGGGATACGGCTACACCTTC
j_call: TRBJ2-2; clone_size: once; d_call: -; v_call: TRBV7-3; cdr3_aa: CASSLRVNTGELFF; cdr3_nt: TGTGCCAGCAGCTTACGAGTGAACACCGGGGAGCTGTTTTTT
j_call: TRBJ2-6; clone_size: -; d_call: -; v_call: TRBV6-1; cdr3_aa: CASTIDSWGANVLTF; cdr3_nt: TGTGCCAGTACGATAGACAGCTGGGGGGCCAACGTCCTGACTTTC
j_call: TRBJ2-1; clone_size: -; d_call: TRBD2; v_call: TRBV13; cdr3_aa: CASSSSGRGHNEQFF; cdr3_nt: TGTGCCAGCAGCTCTAGCGGTAGGGGACACAATGAGCAGTTCTTC
j_call: TRBJ1-1; clone_size: -; d_call: -; v_call: TRBV6-4; cdr3_aa: CASRPTGQSGTEAFF; cdr3_nt: TGTGCCAGCAGGCCCACAGGGCAGTCGGGCACTGAAGCTTTCTTT
j_call: TRBJ1-1; clone_size: -; d_call: -; v_call: TRBV7-3; cdr3_aa: CASSRYGGDTEAFF; cdr3_nt: TGTGCCAGCAGCCGTTACGGGGGGGACACTGAAGCTTTCTTT
j_call: TRBJ2-1; clone_size: once; d_call: TRBD2; v_call: TRBV19; cdr3_aa: CASSIAGRLADEQFF; cdr3_nt: TGTGCCAGTAGTATAGCAGGGAGACTAGCGGATGAGCAGTTCTTC
j_call: TRBJ1-5; clone_size: -; d_call: -; v_call: TRBV7-9; cdr3_aa: CASSSTVGGLNQPQHF; cdr3_nt: TGTGCCAGCAGCTCCACCGTAGGGGGTTTAAATCAGCCCCAGCATTTT
j_call: TRBJ1-2; clone_size: -; d_call: -; v_call: TRBV4-3; cdr3_aa: CASSQDTGTHYGYTF; cdr3_nt: TGCGCCAGCAGCCAAGATACGGGGACTCACTATGGCTACACCTTC
j_call: TRBJ2-1; clone_size: once; d_call: -; v_call: TRBV4-1; cdr3_aa: CASGSNEQFF; cdr3_nt: TGCGCCAGCGGGAGCAATGAGCAGTTCTTC
j_call: TRBJ1-3; clone_size: -; d_call: -; v_call: TRBV4-3; cdr3_aa: CASSQTQGSGNTIYF; cdr3_nt: TGCGCCAGCAGCCAGACCCAGGGTTCCGGAAACACCATATATTTT
j_call: TRBJ1-5; clone_size: -; d_call: -; v_call: TRBV28; cdr3_aa: CASITQTGGNQPQHF; cdr3_nt: TGTGCCAGCATCACGCAGACAGGTGGAAATCAGCCCCAGCATTTT
j_call: TRBJ1-5; clone_size: -; d_call: -; v_call: TRBV28; cdr3_aa: CASSGLGSGQPQHF; cdr3_nt: TGTGCCAGCAGTGGACTCGGATCCGGTCAGCCCCAGCATTTT